This T cell receptor (beta chain) stems from a study of shared clonotypes between healthy human individuals. General study results and limits: Memory subsets generally showed lower estimated richness than naive subsets.

Naive CD8 populations comprised CD45RO-negative cells positively selected for CCR7, excluding terminally differentiated effector memory CD45RA+ cells. Recent vaccinations or acute infections were absent in the healthy HIV-negative adult donors. The method was immunoSEQ multiplex PCR; TCRdb's version includes in-frame clones alone and lacks a portion of them. The sample lists about 2.1 million clones, about 92% occurring once. Trimming pared 1 base from V and 4 bases from J, leaving 9 bases between. The CDR3 covers 14 residues. Germline CDR1 reads SGHDT; CDR2 reads YYEEEE. This clone is a singleton in its sample. Its antigen is unidentified.

The sample consisted of naive CD8+ T cells from PBMCs. The chain carries TRBV5-6 and TRBJ1-5; no clear D. The TCR sequence derives from a man between 18 and 29 years old in good health. Some clones in this sample may be carry-over from other donors' samples. CDR3 nucleotides: TGTGCCAGCAGCTTGAGCTACATTAATCAGCCCCAGCATTTT. This translates into CASSLSYINQPQHF.